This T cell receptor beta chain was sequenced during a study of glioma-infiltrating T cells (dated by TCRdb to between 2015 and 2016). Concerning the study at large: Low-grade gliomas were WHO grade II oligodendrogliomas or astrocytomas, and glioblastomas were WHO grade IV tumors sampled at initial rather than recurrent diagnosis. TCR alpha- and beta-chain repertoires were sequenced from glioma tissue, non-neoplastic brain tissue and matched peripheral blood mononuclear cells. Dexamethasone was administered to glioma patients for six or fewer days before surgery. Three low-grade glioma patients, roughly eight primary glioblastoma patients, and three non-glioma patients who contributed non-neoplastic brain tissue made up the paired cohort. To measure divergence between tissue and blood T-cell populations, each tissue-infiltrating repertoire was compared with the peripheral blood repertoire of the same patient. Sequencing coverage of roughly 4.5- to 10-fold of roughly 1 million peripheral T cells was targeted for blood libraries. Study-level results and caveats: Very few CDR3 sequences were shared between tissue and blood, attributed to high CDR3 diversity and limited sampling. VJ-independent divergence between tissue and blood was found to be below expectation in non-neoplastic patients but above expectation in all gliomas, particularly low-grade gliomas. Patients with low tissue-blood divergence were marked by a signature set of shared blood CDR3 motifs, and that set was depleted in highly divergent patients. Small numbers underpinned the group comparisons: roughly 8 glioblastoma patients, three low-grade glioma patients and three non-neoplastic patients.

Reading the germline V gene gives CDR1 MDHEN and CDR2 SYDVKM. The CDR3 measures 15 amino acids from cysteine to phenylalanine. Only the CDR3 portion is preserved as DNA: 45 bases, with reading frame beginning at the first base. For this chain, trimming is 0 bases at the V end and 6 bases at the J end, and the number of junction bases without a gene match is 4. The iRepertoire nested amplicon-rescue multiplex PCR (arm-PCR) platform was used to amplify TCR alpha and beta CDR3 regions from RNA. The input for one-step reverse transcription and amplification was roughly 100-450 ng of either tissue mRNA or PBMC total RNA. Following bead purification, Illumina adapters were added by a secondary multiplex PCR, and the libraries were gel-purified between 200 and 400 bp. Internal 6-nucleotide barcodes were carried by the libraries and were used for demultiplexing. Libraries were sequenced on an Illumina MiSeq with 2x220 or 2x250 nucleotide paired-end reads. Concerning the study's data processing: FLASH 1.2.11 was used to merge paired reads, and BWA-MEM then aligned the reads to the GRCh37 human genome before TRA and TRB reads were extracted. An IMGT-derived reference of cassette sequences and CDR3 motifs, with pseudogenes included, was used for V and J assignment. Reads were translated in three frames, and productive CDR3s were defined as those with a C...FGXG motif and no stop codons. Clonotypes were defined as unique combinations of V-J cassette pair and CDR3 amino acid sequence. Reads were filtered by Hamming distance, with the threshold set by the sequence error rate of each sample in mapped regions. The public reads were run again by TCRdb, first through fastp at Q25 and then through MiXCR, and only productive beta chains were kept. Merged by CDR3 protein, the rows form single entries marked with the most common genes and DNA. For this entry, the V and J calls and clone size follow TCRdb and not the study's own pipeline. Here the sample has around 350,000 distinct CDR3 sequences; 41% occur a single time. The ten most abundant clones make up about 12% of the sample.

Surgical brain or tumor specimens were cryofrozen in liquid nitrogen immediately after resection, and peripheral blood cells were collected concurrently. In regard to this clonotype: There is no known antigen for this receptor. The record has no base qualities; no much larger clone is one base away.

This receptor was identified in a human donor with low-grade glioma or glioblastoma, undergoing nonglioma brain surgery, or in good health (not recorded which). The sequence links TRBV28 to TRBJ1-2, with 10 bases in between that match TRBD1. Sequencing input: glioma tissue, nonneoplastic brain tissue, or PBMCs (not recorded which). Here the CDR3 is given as CASSLWGQGTDGYTF. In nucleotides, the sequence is TGTGCCAGCAGTTTATGGGGACAGGGGACAGATGGCTACACCTTC.